This T cell receptor (beta chain) stems from a study of blood T cell repertoires in COVID-19. Sequencing used immunoSEQ multiplex PCR; TCRdb keeps in-frame clones, though not all of them. The profile shows about 90,000 clones, over 80% of them singletons. CDR1 SGHAT and CDR2 FQNNGV come from the germline V gene. This CDR3 has 15 amino acids. The V gene end was trimmed by 4 bases and the J gene end by 4 bases; junction bases not matched to a gene: 9. This TCR derives from a woman aged 80 or over with active or convalescent COVID-19. V usage is TRBV11-2 and J usage is TRBJ2-7; TRBD1 matches 8 bases. The sequenced material came from peripheral blood. CDR3 region: CASSSRQGRWYEQYF. CDR3 nucleotide sequence: TGTGCCAGCAGCTCTCGACAGGGGCGATGGTACGAGCAGTACTTC.